The 17 T cell receptor beta chains in this list originate from one sample, sequenced in a study of T cells in localized non-small cell lung cancer. Sequenced by immunoSEQ multiplex PCR; TCRdb stores in-frame clones only, minus some. Of 20,000 to 30,000 clones listed, 75% to 90% were seen once; the top ten hold 13% to 15%. This specimen consisted of peripheral blood, obtained before any cancer treatment. Receptors were obtained from a female donor over 55 with stage I lung adenocarcinoma.

The sample holds a few counts of this clone. The chain couples TRBV5-1 to TRBJ2-7; TRBD1 is a possible D gene (6 bases). V lost 0 bases and J 0 bases, leaving 13 bases between the germline ends. Germline CDR1 reads SGHRS; CDR2 reads YFSETQ. The length of the CDR3 is 16 residues. CDR3 in amino acids: CASSLVPQGSSYEQYF. CDR3 coding DNA: TGCGCCAGCAGCTTGGTTCCTCAGGGGAGCTCCTACGAGCAGTACTTC. The variable domain in full, with the rest retrieved from reference TRBV5-1 and TRBJ2-7, is KAGVTQTPRYLIKTRGQQVTLSCSPISGHRSVSWYQQTPGQGLQFLFEYFSETQRNKGNFPGRFSGRQFSNSRSEMNVSTLELGDSALYLCASSLVPQGSSYEQYFGPGTRLTVT.

V gene TRBV5-5 combines with J gene TRBJ2-1; TRBD2 aligns across 7 bases. The CDR3 sequence is 16 residues long. V dropped 4 bases and J dropped 8; count of bases not matched to a gene: 15. Germline V gene data show CDR1 as SGHKS and CDR2 as YYEKEE (reference sequence). The CDR3 here is CASSPHGRETVDEQFF. The CDR3 bases are TGTGCCAGCAGCCCCCACGGGCGGGAGACCGTAGATGAGCAGTTCTTC.

The genes are TRBV19 and TRBJ2-2; 8 bases align to TRBD2. The junction had 2 bases not matched to a gene; V was cut back by 4 bases and J by 1 base. Germline lookup yields CDR1 LNHDA and CDR2 SQIVND (reference sequence). This CDR3 spans 15 amino acids. As DNA, the CDR3 is TGTGCCAGTAGTAATCTAGCGGGGAACACCGGGGAGCTGTTTTTT. Amino acid sequence: CASSNLAGNTGELFF.

The chain has TRBV6-1 and TRBJ1-3, with D maybe TRBD1 (5 bases). CDR1 is MNHNS, CDR2 SASEGT, per germline. V lost 1 base, J lost 1 base, and 5 bases lay in between. The CDR3 sequence is 14 residues long. The DNA of the CDR3 is TGTGCCAGCAGTGAAGGGGGGTCTGGAAACACCATATATTTT. Translated: CASSEGGSGNTIYF.

The rearrangement links TRBV5-4 to TRBJ1-4, with no clear D. The CDR3 consists of 14 residues. CDR1 and CDR2 from the germline V gene are SGHNT and YYREEE (reference sequence). Trimming took off 4 bases at V and 8 bases at J, with 15 bases between the two ends. The CDR3 protein is CASSNRAGGEKLFF. DNA for the CDR3: TGTGCCAGCAGCAACCGGGCAGGAGGCGAAAAACTGTTTTTT. Supplemented by reference TRBV5-4 and TRBJ1-4, the full variable domain reads ETGVTQSPTHLIKTRGQQVTLRCSSQSGHNTVSWYQQALGQGPQFIFQYYREEENGRGNFPPRFSGLQFPNYSSELNVNALELDDSALYLCASSNRAGGEKLFFGSGTQLSVL.

This rearrangement joins TRBV9 to TRBJ1-1; 8 bases agree with TRBD1. V trimming: 4 bases; J trimming: 5 bases; junction bases outside the gene matches: 4. This CDR3 is built from 13 residues. Germline assignment: CDR1 SGDLS and CDR2 YYNGEE. The CDR3 reads CASSYTGGTEAFF. The CDR3 nucleotides are TGTGCCAGCAGCTATACAGGGGGGACTGAAGCTTTCTTT.

This clone was detected once. The gene calls are TRBV7-3 and TRBJ1-5; D is possibly TRBD1 (6 bases). Between the trimmed V and J ends, which lost 2 bases and 1 base, there was a span of 9 bases. This CDR3 has 15 amino acids. Germline V gene lookup returns CDR1 SGHTA and CDR2 FQGTGA. CDR3 sequence (DNA): TGTGCCAGCAGCTTATCAGGACAGAGCAATCAGCCCCAGCATTTT. Translated: CASSLSGQSNQPQHF.

V and J are TRBV19 and TRBJ2-2; 9 nucleotides line up with TRBD2. V trimming: 5 bases; J trimming: 6 bases; junction bases outside the gene matches: 13. Per the germline V gene, CDR1 is LNHDA and CDR2 is SQIVND (reference sequence). The CDR3 runs 17 residues. CDR3: CASSSTSGLRKAGELFF. CDR3 nucleotides: TGTGCCAGTAGTTCCACTAGCGGGCTAAGAAAAGCCGGGGAGCTGTTTTTT.

This chain joins TRBV2 and TRBJ2-5; tentatively, D is TRBD2 (6 bases). CDR1 is SNHLY and CDR2 is FYNNEI in the germline V gene. The CDR3 is made up of 12 amino acids. V was pared by 3 bases and J by 5 bases, with 7 bases between. The CDR3 nucleotides are TGTGCCAGCAGTGACCGGGGGGAGACCCAGTACTTC. Protein sequence: CASSDRGETQYF.

This clone showed up just a few times. V is TRBV19 and J is TRBJ2-2; D possibly corresponds to TRBD2 (5 bases). CDR3 length: 15 residues. Trimming removed 4 bases at V and 0 bases at J, with 9 bases between. Germline loops: CDR1 LNHDA, CDR2 SQIVND (reference sequence). The chain's CDR3 is CASSTQLANTGELFF. CDR3 sequence (DNA): TGTGCCAGTAGTACGCAACTAGCGAACACCGGGGAGCTGTTTTTT.

The rearrangement joins TRBV7-3 to TRBJ2-3; D may be TRBD1 or TRBD2 (5 bases each). CDR3 size: 16 residues. Germline V gives CDR1 SGHTA, CDR2 FQGTGA. V lost 3 bases and J lost 3, with 16 bases in between. The CDR3 loop reads CASSFGTSRGTDTQYF. CDR3 DNA: TGTGCCAGCAGCTTTGGGACGTCTAGAGGGACAGATACGCAGTATTTT.

This rearrangement joins TRBV11-2 to TRBJ2-7; a possible D gene is TRBD1 (6 bases). The CDR3 totals 14 residues. V shed 5 bases and J shed 3 bases, with 14 bases lying between them. Germline lookup yields CDR1 SGHAT and CDR2 FQNNGV. Written as DNA, the CDR3 is TGTGCCAGCAGCGCCACAGGGCTTAGCTACGAGCAGTACTTC. Translated: CASSATGLSYEQYF.

V is TRBV11-2 and J is TRBJ1-1, with D unclear. Germline assignment: CDR1 SGHAT and CDR2 FQNNGV. This CDR3 is built from 13 residues. Trimming took 6 bases from V and 4 from J, leaving 12 bases between them. In DNA, the CDR3 is TGTGCCAGCAGAGCATCGTCGCGCACTGAAGCTTTCTTT. Encoded protein: CASRASSRTEAFF.

The chain links TRBV5-1 to TRBJ2-7; 7 bases align to TRBD1. CDR1 and CDR2 from the germline V gene are SGHRS and YFSETQ. V gave up 4 bases and J gave up 7 bases; unmatched junction bases: 11. The CDR3 contains 14 residues. As DNA, the CDR3 is TGCGCCAGCAGCATTCACACAGGGGCGGATGAGCAGTACTTC. Amino acids: CASSIHTGADEQYF.

The J gene is TRBJ2-6, the V gene TRBV2; 10 bases map to TRBD1. The CDR3 runs to 19 residues. After removal of 6 bases from V and 0 bases from J, the junction contained 11 bases not matched to a gene. CDR1 and CDR2 (germline): SNHLY, FYNNEI. Here the CDR3 reads CASSFIPGQGLSGANVLTF. The CDR3 nucleotides are TGTGCCAGCAGCTTTATACCGGGACAGGGGCTCTCTGGGGCCAACGTCCTGACTTTC.

V is TRBV6-5 and J is TRBJ2-5, with TRBD1 identical over 9 bases. This CDR3 has 13 residues. The J segment lost 5 bases and the V segment lost 11 bases, leaving 9 bases of the junction unmatched. Per the germline V gene, CDR1 is MNHEY and CDR2 is SVGAGI. The chain's CDR3 is CASRRTGAETQYF. The CDR3, as DNA: TGTGCCTCCCGAAGGACAGGGGCGGAGACCCAGTACTTC.

The chain links TRBV6-4 to TRBJ2-2; TRBD2 aligns across 9 bases. This CDR3 has 18 residues. With 0 bases clipped from V and 5 bases from J, the junction kept 10 bases outside the gene matches. Germline assignment: CDR1 MRHNA and CDR2 SNTAGT. The CDR3 sequence: CASSDSFGLAGRTGELFF. In DNA, the CDR3 is TGTGCCAGCAGTGACTCTTTTGGGCTAGCGGGACGGACCGGGGAGCTGTTTTTT.